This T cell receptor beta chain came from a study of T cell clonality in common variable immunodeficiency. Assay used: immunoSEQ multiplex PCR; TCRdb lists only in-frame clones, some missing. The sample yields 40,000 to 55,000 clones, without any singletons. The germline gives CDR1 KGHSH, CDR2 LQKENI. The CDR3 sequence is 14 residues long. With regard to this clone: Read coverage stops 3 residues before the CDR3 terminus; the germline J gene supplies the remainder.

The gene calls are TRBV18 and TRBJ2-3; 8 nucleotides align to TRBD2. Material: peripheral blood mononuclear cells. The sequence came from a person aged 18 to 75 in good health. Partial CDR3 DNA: TGTGCCAGCTCACCTGGACTAGCAGGCGAGACG. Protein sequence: CASSPGLAGET. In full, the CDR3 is CASSPGLAGETQYF.